The rows below give T cell receptor beta chains drawn from one sample of a study of regulatory T cells in long-lasting Graves disease. TCRdb re-derived calls from the multiplex PCR reads in MiXCR, one entry per CDR3 protein. The sample shows approximately 400,000 distinct CDR3 sequences, less than 25% of them seen only once. The sequencing here drew on peripheral blood mononuclear cells (PBMCs), taken when the disease was refractory, from a patient treated with antithyroid drugs. The receptors were sampled from a female donor with Graves disease. The CDR3 runs from the conserved cysteine through the conserved F or W. Fields, in order: J gene, V gene, clone size, D gene, CDR3 protein, CDR3 DNA. The D gene is left open where the match is weak. The size of a clone is reported for some rows only, either as once, few or many, or as a class for expanded clones.

J gene: TRBJ1-5; V gene: TRBV19; clone size: few; D gene: TRBD1; CDR3 protein: CASTQGMGSNQPQHF; CDR3 DNA: TGTGCCAGTACACAGGGGATGGGTAGCAATCAGCCCCAGCATTTT
J gene: TRBJ1-2; V gene: TRBV3-1; clone size: many; D gene: -; CDR3 protein: CASSHGQGGNGYTF; CDR3 DNA: TGTGCCAGCAGCCACGGACAAGGCGGAAATGGCTACACCTTC
J gene: TRBJ1-6; V gene: TRBV6-9; clone size: -; D gene: -; CDR3 protein: CASSYSRQSSYNSPLHF; CDR3 DNA: TGTGCCAGCAGTTACTCCCGACAGAGCTCCTATAATTCACCCCTCCACTTT
J gene: TRBJ2-1; V gene: TRBV11-2; clone size: few; D gene: -; CDR3 protein: CASSYQLWEQFF; CDR3 DNA: TGTGCCAGCAGCTATCAGCTTTGGGAGCAGTTCTTC
J gene: TRBJ1-2; V gene: TRBV7-2; clone size: many; D gene: -; CDR3 protein: CASSLGSGAAYGYTF; CDR3 DNA: TGTGCCAGCAGCTTAGGGTCGGGGGCGGCCTATGGCTACACCTTC
J gene: TRBJ2-3; V gene: TRBV6-1; clone size: -; D gene: TRBD2; CDR3 protein: CASRKGGLAGVRDTQYF; CDR3 DNA: TGTGCCAGCAGAAAGGGGGGACTAGCGGGAGTTCGGGATACGCAGTATTTT
J gene: TRBJ2-2; V gene: TRBV7-9; clone size: few; D gene: -; CDR3 protein: CASSPGTITGELFF; CDR3 DNA: TGTGCCAGCAGCCCTGGGACAATCACCGGGGAGCTGTTTTTT
J gene: TRBJ1-2; V gene: TRBV5-1; clone size: many; D gene: -; CDR3 protein: CASSLETRTNYGYTF; CDR3 DNA: TGCGCCAGCAGCTTGGAAACCCGAACTAACTATGGCTACACCTTC
J gene: TRBJ2-5; V gene: TRBV25-1; clone size: -; D gene: TRBD1; CDR3 protein: CASSSTGGQGRETQYF; CDR3 DNA: TGTGCCAGCAGTTCAACCGGGGGACAGGGGAGGGAGACCCAGTACTTC
J gene: TRBJ1-2; V gene: TRBV12-3/TRBV12-4; clone size: many; D gene: TRBD1; CDR3 protein: CASSLTGEGSGYTF; CDR3 DNA: TGTGCCAGCAGTCTGACAGGGGAGGGAAGTGGCTACACCTTC
J gene: TRBJ1-6; V gene: TRBV28; clone size: few; D gene: TRBD1; CDR3 protein: CASSPRDRESPLHF; CDR3 DNA: TGTGCCAGCAGTCCCCGGGACAGGGAATCACCCCTCCACTTT
J gene: TRBJ2-7; V gene: TRBV29-1; clone size: few; D gene: TRBD2; CDR3 protein: CSVVLAESSYEQYF; CDR3 DNA: TGCAGCGTGGTTCTAGCGGAGAGCTCCTACGAGCAGTACTTC
J gene: TRBJ2-4; V gene: TRBV15; clone size: many; D gene: -; CDR3 protein: CATSRDGESDIQYF; CDR3 DNA: TGTGCCACCAGCAGAGATGGGGAAAGTGACATTCAGTACTTC
J gene: TRBJ2-7; V gene: TRBV28; clone size: many; D gene: -; CDR3 protein: CASSLREQTYEQYF; CDR3 DNA: TGTGCCAGCAGTTTAAGGGAACAGACCTACGAGCAGTACTTC
J gene: TRBJ2-5; V gene: TRBV9; clone size: -; D gene: -; CDR3 protein: CASSDGGFLGETQYF; CDR3 DNA: TGTGCCAGCAGCGATGGGGGGTTTTTGGGGGAGACCCAGTACTTC
J gene: TRBJ2-2; V gene: TRBV6-2/TRBV6-3; clone size: many; D gene: -; CDR3 protein: CASSGQGTGELFF; CDR3 DNA: TGTGCCAGCAGTGGGCAGGGCACCGGGGAGCTGTTTTTT
J gene: TRBJ2-7; V gene: TRBV19; clone size: -; D gene: -; CDR3 protein: CASSIAGDAQTYEQYF; CDR3 DNA: TGTGCCAGTAGTATAGCGGGGGACGCTCAAACCTACGAGCAGTACTTC
J gene: TRBJ1-2; V gene: TRBV6-5; clone size: -; D gene: -; CDR3 protein: CASSYSFWTEGYGYTF; CDR3 DNA: TGTGCCAGCAGTTACTCGTTTTGGACAGAAGGCTATGGCTACACCTTC
J gene: TRBJ2-7; V gene: TRBV6-1; clone size: few; D gene: TRBD2; CDR3 protein: CASNIAGYNNEQYF; CDR3 DNA: TGTGCTAGCAATATAGCGGGATATAACAACGAGCAGTACTTC
J gene: TRBJ1-5; V gene: TRBV20-1; clone size: -; D gene: TRBD1; CDR3 protein: CSAKGQVHSNQPQHF; CDR3 DNA: TGCAGTGCTAAAGGACAGGTACATAGCAATCAGCCCCAGCATTTT
J gene: TRBJ2-3; V gene: TRBV7-6; clone size: -; D gene: -; CDR3 protein: CASSLITSTDTQYF; CDR3 DNA: TGTGCCAGCAGCTTAATTACTAGCACAGATACGCAGTATTTT
J gene: TRBJ1-3; V gene: TRBV6-2/TRBV6-3; clone size: -; D gene: -; CDR3 protein: CASTASVSGNTTYF; CDR3 DNA: TGTGCCAGCACCGCAAGCGTATCTGGAAACACCACATATTTT
J gene: TRBJ2-7; V gene: TRBV6-1; clone size: many; D gene: TRBD2; CDR3 protein: CASTTGGRAFEQYF; CDR3 DNA: TGTGCCAGCACCACCGGCGGGAGGGCCTTCGAGCAGTACTTC
J gene: TRBJ2-7; V gene: TRBV28; clone size: many; D gene: TRBD2; CDR3 protein: CASSFRTSGRYEQYF; CDR3 DNA: TGTGCCAGCAGTTTTCGGACTAGCGGGAGATACGAGCAGTACTTC
J gene: TRBJ2-7; V gene: TRBV5-1; clone size: few; D gene: -; CDR3 protein: CASSSGWDEQYF; CDR3 DNA: TGCGCCAGCAGCTCTGGCTGGGACGAGCAGTACTTC
J gene: TRBJ1-3; V gene: TRBV4-3; clone size: few; D gene: -; CDR3 protein: CASSQDWQSISGNTIYF; CDR3 DNA: TGCGCCAGCAGCCAAGACTGGCAGTCAATCTCTGGAAACACCATATATTTT
J gene: TRBJ2-2; V gene: TRBV7-9; clone size: few; D gene: TRBD2; CDR3 protein: CASSLRLAYTGELFF; CDR3 DNA: TGTGCCAGCAGTTTGAGACTAGCTTACACCGGGGAGCTGTTTTTT
J gene: TRBJ2-5; V gene: TRBV6-1; clone size: many; D gene: -; CDR3 protein: CASSLNPAANQETQYF; CDR3 DNA: TGTGCCAGCAGCCTAAATCCGGCAGCAAACCAAGAGACCCAGTACTTC
J gene: TRBJ1-5; V gene: TRBV19; clone size: few; D gene: -; CDR3 protein: CASTRKGGLINNQPQHF; CDR3 DNA: TGTGCCAGTACCCGAAAGGGGGGCCTAATTAACAATCAGCCCCAGCATTTT
J gene: TRBJ1-6; V gene: TRBV28; clone size: few; D gene: -; CDR3 protein: CASRPHNSPLHF; CDR3 DNA: TGTGCCAGCAGACCCCATAATTCACCCCTCCACTTT
J gene: TRBJ1-5; V gene: TRBV28; clone size: few; D gene: -; CDR3 protein: CASRPAGGGPQHF; CDR3 DNA: TGTGCCAGCAGGCCGGCCGGTGGAGGGCCCCAGCATTTT
J gene: TRBJ2-5; V gene: TRBV20-1; clone size: few; D gene: -; CDR3 protein: CSARALETQYF; CDR3 DNA: TGCAGTGCTAGAGCCCTGGAGACCCAGTACTTC
J gene: TRBJ2-6; V gene: TRBV12-3/TRBV12-4; clone size: many; D gene: -; CDR3 protein: CASSVTALSGANVLTF; CDR3 DNA: TGTGCCAGCAGTGTTACCGCTCTCTCTGGGGCCAACGTCCTGACTTTC
J gene: TRBJ1-5; V gene: TRBV12-3/TRBV12-4; clone size: many; D gene: TRBD1; CDR3 protein: CASNTGGMNQPQHF; CDR3 DNA: TGTGCCAGCAACACAGGGGGCATGAATCAGCCCCAGCATTTT
J gene: TRBJ1-6; V gene: TRBV20-1; clone size: -; D gene: -; CDR3 protein: CSARGGISYNSPLHF; CDR3 DNA: TGCAGTGCTAGAGGGGGCATCTCCTATAATTCACCCCTCCACTTT
J gene: TRBJ1-2; V gene: TRBV28; clone size: -; D gene: -; CDR3 protein: CASSYVLGQGMTIGYTF; CDR3 DNA: TGTGCCAGCAGTTATGTTCTGGGGCAGGGAATGACTATTGGCTACACCTTC
J gene: TRBJ2-5; V gene: TRBV9; clone size: -; D gene: TRBD1; CDR3 protein: CACSVASDRIQETQYF; CDR3 DNA: TGTGCCTGCAGCGTAGCTTCGGACAGGATACAAGAGACCCAGTACTTC
J gene: TRBJ1-2; V gene: TRBV29-1; clone size: few; D gene: -; CDR3 protein: CSVTDRQYGYTF; CDR3 DNA: TGCAGCGTCACCGACAGGCAGTATGGCTACACCTTC
J gene: TRBJ2-7; V gene: TRBV5-6; clone size: -; D gene: TRBD2; CDR3 protein: CASSRLLAGGTYEQYF; CDR3 DNA: TGTGCCAGCAGCCGACTACTAGCGGGCGGAACCTACGAGCAGTACTTC
J gene: TRBJ2-7; V gene: TRBV29-1; clone size: many; D gene: -; CDR3 protein: CSVTGYPYEQYF; CDR3 DNA: TGCAGCGTGACAGGTTATCCCTACGAGCAGTACTTC
J gene: TRBJ1-5; V gene: TRBV10-3; clone size: few; D gene: -; CDR3 protein: CAISEGITSNQPQHF; CDR3 DNA: TGTGCCATCAGCGAAGGGATTACTAGCAATCAGCCCCAGCATTTT
J gene: TRBJ2-7; V gene: TRBV5-1; clone size: -; D gene: TRBD1; CDR3 protein: CASSLGADRSGEQYF; CDR3 DNA: TGCGCCAGCAGCTTGGGAGCGGACAGGTCTGGGGAGCAGTACTTC
J gene: TRBJ2-7; V gene: TRBV7-9; clone size: many; D gene: -; CDR3 protein: CASSLGTELGEQYF; CDR3 DNA: TGTGCCAGCAGCCTCGGGACGGAGCTGGGCGAGCAGTACTTC
J gene: TRBJ1-4; V gene: TRBV19; clone size: few; D gene: TRBD1; CDR3 protein: CASSSPGQGGEKLFF; CDR3 DNA: TGTGCCAGTAGTTCTCCGGGACAGGGGGGTGAAAAACTGTTTTTT